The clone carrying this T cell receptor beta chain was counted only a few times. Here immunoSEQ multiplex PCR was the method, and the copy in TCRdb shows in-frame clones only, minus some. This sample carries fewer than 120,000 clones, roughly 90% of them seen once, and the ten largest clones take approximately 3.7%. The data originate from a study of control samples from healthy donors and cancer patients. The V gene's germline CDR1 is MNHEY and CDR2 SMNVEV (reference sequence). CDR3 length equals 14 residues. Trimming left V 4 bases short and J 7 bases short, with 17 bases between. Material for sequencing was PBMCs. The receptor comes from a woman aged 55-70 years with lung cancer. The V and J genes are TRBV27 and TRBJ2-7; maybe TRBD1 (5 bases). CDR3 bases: TGTGCCAGCAGTTCGCGCACCGGATCAGGGGAGCAGTACTTC. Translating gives CASSSRTGSGEQYF.